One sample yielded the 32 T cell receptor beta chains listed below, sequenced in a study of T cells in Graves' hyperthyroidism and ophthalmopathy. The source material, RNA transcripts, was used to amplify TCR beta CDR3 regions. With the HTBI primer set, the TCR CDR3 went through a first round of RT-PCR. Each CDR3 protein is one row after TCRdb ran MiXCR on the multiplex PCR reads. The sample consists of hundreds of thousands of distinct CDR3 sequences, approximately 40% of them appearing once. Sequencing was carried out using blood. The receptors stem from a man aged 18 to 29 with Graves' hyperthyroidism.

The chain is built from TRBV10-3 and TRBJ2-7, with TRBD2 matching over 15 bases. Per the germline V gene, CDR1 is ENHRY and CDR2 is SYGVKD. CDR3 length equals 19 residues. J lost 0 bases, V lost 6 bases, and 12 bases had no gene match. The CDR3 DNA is TGTGCCATCAGGGCCCACCCGGGACTAGCGGGAGGTTTCTCCTACGAGCAGTACTTC. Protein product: CAIRAHPGLAGGFSYEQYF.

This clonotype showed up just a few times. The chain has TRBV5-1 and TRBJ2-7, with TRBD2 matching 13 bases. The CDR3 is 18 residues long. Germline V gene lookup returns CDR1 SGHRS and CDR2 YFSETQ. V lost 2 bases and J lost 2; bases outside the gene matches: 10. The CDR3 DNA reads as TGCGCCAGCAGCTTTACTTCCGGGACTAGCGGGGTAGCCTACGAGCAGTACTTC. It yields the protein CASSFTSGTSGVAYEQYF.

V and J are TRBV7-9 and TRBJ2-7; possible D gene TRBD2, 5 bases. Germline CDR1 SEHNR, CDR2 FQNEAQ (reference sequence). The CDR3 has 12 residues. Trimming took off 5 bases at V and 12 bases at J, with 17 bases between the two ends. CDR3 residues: CASSPETPRAYF. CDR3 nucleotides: TGTGCCAGCAGCCCCGAGACCCCGAGGGCGTACTTC.

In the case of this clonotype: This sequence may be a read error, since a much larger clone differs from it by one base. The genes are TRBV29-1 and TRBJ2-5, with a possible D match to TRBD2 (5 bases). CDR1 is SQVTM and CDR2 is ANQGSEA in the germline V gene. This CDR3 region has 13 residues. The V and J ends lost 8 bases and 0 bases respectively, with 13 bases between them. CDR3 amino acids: CSTRAGNQETQYF. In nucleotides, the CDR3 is TGCAGCACCCGGGCCGGGAACCAAGAGACCCAGTACTTC.

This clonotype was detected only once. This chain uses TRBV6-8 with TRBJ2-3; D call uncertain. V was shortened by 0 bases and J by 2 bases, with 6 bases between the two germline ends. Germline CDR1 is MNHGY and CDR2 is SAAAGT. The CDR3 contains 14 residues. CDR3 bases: TGTGCCAGCAGTTACTCTTGGACCACAGATACGCAGTATTTT. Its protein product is CASSYSWTTDTQYF.

The CDR3 nucleotides read TGTGCCTGGAATCCCTACGGCCGGACAGAGACCCAGTACTTC. Translated: CAWNPYGRTETQYF. V and J are TRBV7-4 and TRBJ2-5; D gene uncertain. This CDR3 region has 14 residues. Trimming removed 11 bases from V and 4 bases from J, with 20 bases in between. From germline, CDR1 is SGHVT and CDR2 SQSDAQ.

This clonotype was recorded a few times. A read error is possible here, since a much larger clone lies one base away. The CDR3 is CASSQGAVNTEAFF. In DNA form, the CDR3 reads TGTGCCAGCAGCCAAGGGGCGGTGAACACTGAAGCTTTCTTT. J is TRBJ1-1 and V is TRBV14; D gene unclear. V lost 1 base and J 0 bases, leaving 6 bases between the germline ends. The CDR3 is made up of 14 amino acids. The V gene's germline CDR1 is SGHDN and CDR2 FVKESK.

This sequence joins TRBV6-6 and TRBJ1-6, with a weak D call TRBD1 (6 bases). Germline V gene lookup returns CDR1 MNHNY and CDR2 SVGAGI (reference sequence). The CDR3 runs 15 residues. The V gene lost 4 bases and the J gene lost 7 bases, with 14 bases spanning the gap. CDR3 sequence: CASSLSGTPNSPLHF. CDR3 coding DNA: TGTGCCAGCAGTTTATCCGGGACACCAAATTCACCCCTCCACTTT.

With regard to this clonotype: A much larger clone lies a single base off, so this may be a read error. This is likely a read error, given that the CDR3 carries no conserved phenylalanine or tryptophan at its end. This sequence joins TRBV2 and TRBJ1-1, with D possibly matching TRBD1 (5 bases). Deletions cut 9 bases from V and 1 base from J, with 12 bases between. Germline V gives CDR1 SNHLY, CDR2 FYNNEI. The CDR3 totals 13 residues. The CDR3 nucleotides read TGTGCCAGTCCTCAGGGCCCGAACACTGAAGCTTTCTCT. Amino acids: CASPQGPNTEAFS.

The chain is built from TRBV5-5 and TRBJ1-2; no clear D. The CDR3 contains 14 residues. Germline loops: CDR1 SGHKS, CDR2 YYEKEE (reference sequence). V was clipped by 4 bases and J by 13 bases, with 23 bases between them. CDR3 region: CASSPSGEGPLVTF. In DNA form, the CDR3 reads TGTGCCAGCAGCCCTTCCGGGGAGGGCCCTCTGGTCACCTTC.

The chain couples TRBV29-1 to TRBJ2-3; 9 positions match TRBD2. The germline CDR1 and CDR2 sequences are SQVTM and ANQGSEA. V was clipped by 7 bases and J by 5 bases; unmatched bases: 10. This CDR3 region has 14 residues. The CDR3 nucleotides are TGCAGCGCGGAGGGGGCGGGAGGGGTAGATACGCAGTATTTT. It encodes CSAEGAGGVDTQYF.

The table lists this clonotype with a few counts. The CDR3 loop reads CASSRSQLEKLFF. Here the CDR3 DNA reads TGTGCCAGCAGTCGCAGTCAATTGGAAAAACTGTTTTTT. The chain links TRBV7-8 to TRBJ1-4, with no clear D. The germline V gene encodes CDR1 SGHVS and CDR2 FQNEAQ. This CDR3 has 13 amino acids. V was clipped by 6 bases and J by 8 bases, with 13 bases between them.

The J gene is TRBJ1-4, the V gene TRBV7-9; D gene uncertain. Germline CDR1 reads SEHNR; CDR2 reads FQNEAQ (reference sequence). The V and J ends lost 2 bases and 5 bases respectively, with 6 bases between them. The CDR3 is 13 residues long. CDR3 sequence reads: CASSLSPNEKLFF. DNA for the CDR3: TGTGCCAGCAGCTTATCCCCGAATGAAAAACTGTTTTTT.

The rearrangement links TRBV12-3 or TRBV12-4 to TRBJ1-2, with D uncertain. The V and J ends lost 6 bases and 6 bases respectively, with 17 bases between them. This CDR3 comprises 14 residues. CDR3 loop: CASRKGPLEHGYTF. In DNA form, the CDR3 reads TGTGCCAGCAGGAAAGGGCCGTTGGAGCATGGCTACACCTTC.

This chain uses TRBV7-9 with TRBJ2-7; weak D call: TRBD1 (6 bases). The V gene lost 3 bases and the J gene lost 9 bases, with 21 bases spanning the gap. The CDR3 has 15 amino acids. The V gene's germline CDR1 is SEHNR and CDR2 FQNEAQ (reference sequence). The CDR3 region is CASSLATQGLRVQYF. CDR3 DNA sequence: TGTGCCAGCAGCTTGGCGACCCAGGGGCTAAGGGTGCAGTACTTC. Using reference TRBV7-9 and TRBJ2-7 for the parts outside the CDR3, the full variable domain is DTGVSQNPRHKITKRGQNVTFRCDPISEHNRLYWYRQTLGQGPEFLTYFQNEAQLEKSRLLSDRFSAERPKGSFSTLEIQRTEQGDSAMYLCASSLATQGLRVQYFGPGTRLTVT.

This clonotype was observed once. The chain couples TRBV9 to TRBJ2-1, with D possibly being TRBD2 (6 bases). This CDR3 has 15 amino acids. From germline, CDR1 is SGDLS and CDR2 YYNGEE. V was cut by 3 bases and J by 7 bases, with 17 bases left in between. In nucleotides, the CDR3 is TGTGCCAGCAGCGGGTCAAAGGGGAGGCAAAATGAGCAGTTCTTC. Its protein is CASSGSKGRQNEQFF.

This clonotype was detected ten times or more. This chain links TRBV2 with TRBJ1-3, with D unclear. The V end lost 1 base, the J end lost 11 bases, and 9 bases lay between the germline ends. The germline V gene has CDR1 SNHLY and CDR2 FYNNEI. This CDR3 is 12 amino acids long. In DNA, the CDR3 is TGTGCCAGCAGTGAAGACTCCTCCGCCATATATTTT. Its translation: CASSEDSSAIYF. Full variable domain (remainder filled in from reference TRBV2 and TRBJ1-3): EPEVTQTPSHQVTQMGQEVILRCVPISNHLYFYWYRQILGQKVEFLVSFYNNEISEKSEIFDDQFSVERPDGSNFTLKIRSTKLEDSAMYFCASSEDSSAIYFGEGSWLTVV.

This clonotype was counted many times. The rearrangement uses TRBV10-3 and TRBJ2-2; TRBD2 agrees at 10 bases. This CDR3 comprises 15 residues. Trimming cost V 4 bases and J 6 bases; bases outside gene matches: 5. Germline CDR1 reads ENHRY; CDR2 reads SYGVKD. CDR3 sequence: CAISGSGRTPGELFF. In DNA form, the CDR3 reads TGTGCCATCAGTGGTAGCGGGAGGACGCCCGGGGAGCTGTTTTTT.

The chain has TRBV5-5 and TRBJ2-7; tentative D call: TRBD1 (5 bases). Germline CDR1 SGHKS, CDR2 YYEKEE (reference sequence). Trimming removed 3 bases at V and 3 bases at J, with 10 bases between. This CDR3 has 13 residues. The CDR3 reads CASSWITGYEQYF. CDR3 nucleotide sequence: TGTGCCAGCAGCTGGATAACAGGCTACGAGCAGTACTTC.

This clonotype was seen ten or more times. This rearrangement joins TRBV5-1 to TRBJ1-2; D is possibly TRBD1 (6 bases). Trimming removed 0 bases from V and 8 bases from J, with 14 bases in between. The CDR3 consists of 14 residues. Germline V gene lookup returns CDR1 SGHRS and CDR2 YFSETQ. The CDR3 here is CASSLAGALVGYTF. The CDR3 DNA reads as TGCGCCAGCAGCTTGGCAGGGGCGCTAGTCGGCTACACCTTC.

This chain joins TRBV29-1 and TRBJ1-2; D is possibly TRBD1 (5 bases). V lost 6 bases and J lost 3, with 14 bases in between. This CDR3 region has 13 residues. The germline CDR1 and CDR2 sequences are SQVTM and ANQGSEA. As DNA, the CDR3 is TGCAGCGTCATCACGCGGGACCACTATGGCTACACCTTC. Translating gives CSVITRDHYGYTF.

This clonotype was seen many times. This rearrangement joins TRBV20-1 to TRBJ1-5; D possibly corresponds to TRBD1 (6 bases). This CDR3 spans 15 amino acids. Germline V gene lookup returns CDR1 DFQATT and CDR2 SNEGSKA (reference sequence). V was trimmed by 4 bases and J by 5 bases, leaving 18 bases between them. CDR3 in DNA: TGCAGTGCTACCGTCTTCGGTCCAGGGGATCAGCCCCAGCATTTT. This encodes CSATVFGPGDQPQHF.

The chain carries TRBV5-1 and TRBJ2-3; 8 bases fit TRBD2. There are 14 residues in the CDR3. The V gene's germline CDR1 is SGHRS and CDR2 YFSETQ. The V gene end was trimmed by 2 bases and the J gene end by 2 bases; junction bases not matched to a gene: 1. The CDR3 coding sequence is TGCGCCAGCAGCTTAGCGGGGGACACAGATACGCAGTATTTT. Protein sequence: CASSLAGDTDTQYF.

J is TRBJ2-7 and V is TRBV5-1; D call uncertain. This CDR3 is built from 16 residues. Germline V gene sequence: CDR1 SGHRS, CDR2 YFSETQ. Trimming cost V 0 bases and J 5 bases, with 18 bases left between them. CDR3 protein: CASSLADHRERDEQYF. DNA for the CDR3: TGCGCCAGCAGCTTGGCCGATCACCGCGAACGAGACGAGCAGTACTTC.

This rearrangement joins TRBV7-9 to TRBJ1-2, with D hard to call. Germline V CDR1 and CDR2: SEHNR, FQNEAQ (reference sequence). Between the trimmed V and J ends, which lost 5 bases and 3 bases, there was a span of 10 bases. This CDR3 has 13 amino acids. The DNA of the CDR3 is TGTGCCAGCAGCGCCAGAGGATACTATGGCTACACCTTC. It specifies CASSARGYYGYTF.

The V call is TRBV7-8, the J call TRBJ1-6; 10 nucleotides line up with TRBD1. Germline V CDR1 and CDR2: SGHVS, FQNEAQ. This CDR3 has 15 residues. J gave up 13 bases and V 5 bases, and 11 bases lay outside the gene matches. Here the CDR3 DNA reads TGTGCCAGCAGCGCCTCGACAGGGGGCGGTCAGCCCCTCCACTTT. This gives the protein CASSASTGGGQPLHF.

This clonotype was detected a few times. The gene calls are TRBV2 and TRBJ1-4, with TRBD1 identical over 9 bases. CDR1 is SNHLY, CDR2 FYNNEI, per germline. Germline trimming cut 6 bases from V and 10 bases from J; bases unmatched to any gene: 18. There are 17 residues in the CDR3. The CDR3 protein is CASSAALHRGLSGKLFF. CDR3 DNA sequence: TGTGCCAGCAGCGCCGCCCTTCACAGGGGGCTGTCGGGAAAACTGTTTTTT.

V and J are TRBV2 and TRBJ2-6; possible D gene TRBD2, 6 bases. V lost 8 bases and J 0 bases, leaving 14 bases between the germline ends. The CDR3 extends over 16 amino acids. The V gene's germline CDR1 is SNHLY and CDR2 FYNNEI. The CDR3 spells CASSGEANSGANVLTF. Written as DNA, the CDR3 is TGTGCCAGCTCCGGGGAGGCAAACTCTGGGGCCAACGTCCTGACTTTC.

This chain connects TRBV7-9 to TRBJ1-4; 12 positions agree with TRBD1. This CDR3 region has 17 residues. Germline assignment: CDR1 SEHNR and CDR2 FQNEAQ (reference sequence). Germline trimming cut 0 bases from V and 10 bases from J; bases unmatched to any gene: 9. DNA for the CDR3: TGTGCCAGCAGCTTAGCGGCTGGGACAGGGGGCTATGGAAAACTGTTTTTT. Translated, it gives CASSLAAGTGGYGKLFF.

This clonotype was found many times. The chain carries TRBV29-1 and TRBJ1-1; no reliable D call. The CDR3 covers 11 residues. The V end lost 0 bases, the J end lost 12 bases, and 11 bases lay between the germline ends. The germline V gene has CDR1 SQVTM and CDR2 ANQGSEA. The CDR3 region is CSVEEGRRTFF. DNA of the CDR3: TGCAGCGTTGAAGAAGGCAGGAGGACTTTCTTT.

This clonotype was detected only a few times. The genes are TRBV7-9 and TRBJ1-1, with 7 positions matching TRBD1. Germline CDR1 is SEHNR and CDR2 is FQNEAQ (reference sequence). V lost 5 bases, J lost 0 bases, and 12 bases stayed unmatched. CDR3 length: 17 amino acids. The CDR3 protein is CASSQGRDSLMNTEAFF. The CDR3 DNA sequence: TGTGCCAGCAGCCAAGGCCGGGACAGTTTAATGAACACTGAAGCTTTCTTT.

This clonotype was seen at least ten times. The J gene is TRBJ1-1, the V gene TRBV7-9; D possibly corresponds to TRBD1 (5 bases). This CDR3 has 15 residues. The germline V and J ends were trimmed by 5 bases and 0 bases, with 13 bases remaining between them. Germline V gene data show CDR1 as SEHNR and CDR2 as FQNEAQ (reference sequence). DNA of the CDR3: TGTGCCAGCAGCGACTGGGACTCCATGAACACTGAAGCTTTCTTT. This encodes CASSDWDSMNTEAFF.